The sample holds a few counts of the clone carrying this T cell receptor beta chain. These data are taken from a study of blood T cell repertoires in COVID-19. Study in general: Samples taken during acute and convalescent COVID-19 were collected in the United States, Italy and Spain.

Some clones are missing from TCRdb's copy, which holds only in-frame ones; the method was immunoSEQ multiplex PCR. Of around 310,000 clones in the sample, approximately 88% were seen once. Ages ranged from about 18 to 89 years, with residence in 24 US areas. Two consecutive negative NP/OP PCR tests, clearance, or resolved symptoms defined Cohort 3 recovery. The CDR3 has 14 amino acids. The V gene's germline CDR1 is SGHRS and CDR2 YFSETQ. Trimming removed 0 bases from V and 5 bases from J, with 11 bases in between. Sample: PBMCs or T cells enriched from blood (not recorded which). The TCR comes from a man aged 30-40 years who had recovered from COVID-19. The chain combines TRBV5-1 with TRBJ1-1; D gene unclear. The CDR3 loop reads CASSLDPSGTEAFF. CDR3 sequence (DNA): TGCGCCAGCAGCTTGGACCCGAGCGGGACTGAAGCTTTCTTT.